This T cell receptor (beta chain) derives from a study of T-cell reconstitution after alpha-beta-depleted transplantation in children. Study-wide findings and caveats: One year after transplant, T-cell counts and diversity came mostly from newly produced T cells. The study reportedly traced alpha-beta T cells about two months after transplant to several hundred expanded graft clones. Certain patients had high TCRbeta diversity at day 60, and it came from recipient T cells and thymic progenitors that survived.

Germline values: CDR1 MGHRA, CDR2 YSYEKL. Trimming removed 6 bases from V and 6 bases from J, with 18 bases in between. CDR3 length equals 15 residues. Unique molecular identifiers were incorporated when the TCRbeta library was constructed. TCRdb analysed the PCR reads with MiXCR anew, one entry per CDR3 protein. The sample records around 670,000 distinct CDR3 sequences, less than 15% being singletons. This clonotype occurred a few times. The antigen is not known. V and J are TRBV4-1 and TRBJ2-1; possible D gene TRBD1, 5 bases. Sequencing used PBMCs, obtained before TCRalphabeta/CD19-depleted stem cell transplant. This TCR was recovered from a girl aged 2 to 9 with congenital amegakaryocytic thrombocytopenia, due to receive a stem cell transplant. CDR3 nucleotides: TGCGCCAGCAGGGCTCCTGTCGGACATTCCAATGAGCAGTTCTTC. Translating it yields CASRAPVGHSNEQFF.